The 10 T cell receptor beta chains below come from one sample, sequenced in a study of T-cell memory formation after mild COVID-19. TCRdb analysed the 5' RACE reads with MiXCR anew, one entry per CDR3 protein. The profile shows approximately 560,000 distinct CDR3 sequences, 15% to 20% of them singletons. Sequencing input: PBMCs or a T cell subset sorted from them (not recorded which). The receptors originated from an adult woman who had mild COVID-19 (a few samples of this study predate the infection). Cell type and time point are not known.

This clonotype was picked up a small number of times. The gene calls are TRBV6-5 and TRBJ2-3; a weak D match, TRBD2 (5 bases). V was cut by 5 bases and J by 5 bases, with 20 bases left in between. Germline values: CDR1 MNHEY, CDR2 SVGAGI. The CDR3 loop spans 16 amino acids. CDR3 DNA: TGTGCCAGCAGTCCCCGTAGGCTAGCCGCACGAGATACGCAGTATTTT. Amino acid sequence: CASSPRRLAARDTQYF.

V gene TRBV2 combines with J gene TRBJ1-1; the D is unclear. CDR3 length equals 15 residues. Germline CDR1 and CDR2: SNHLY and FYNNEI. Trimming cost V 0 bases and J 1 base, with 9 bases left between them. DNA for the CDR3: TGTGCCAGCAGTGAAGCGGCCAGCGGGAACACTGAAGCTTTCTTT. Translation: CASSEAASGNTEAFF.

The CDR3 region has the DNA TGTGCCAGCAGCTTGGAGGCAGGGTCCTACGAGCAGTACTTC. This codes for CASSLEAGSYEQYF. This chain uses TRBV5-5 with TRBJ2-7; weak D call: TRBD1 (5 bases). The CDR3 length is 14 residues. Germline-derived CDR1 and CDR2 are SGHKS and YYEKEE (reference sequence). V was trimmed by 0 bases and J by 1 base, leaving 8 bases between them. The complete variable domain, with remaining parts taken from reference TRBV5-5 and TRBJ2-7, reads DAGVTQSPTHLIKTRGQQVTLRCSPISGHKSVSWYQQVLGQGPQFIFQYYEKEERGRGNFPDRFSARQFPNYSSELNVNALLLGDSALYLCASSLEAGSYEQYFGPGTRLTVT.

This chain uses TRBV15 with TRBJ1-5; D is uncertain. The CDR3 is made up of 15 amino acids. From germline, CDR1 is LNHNV and CDR2 YYDKDF (reference sequence). Between the trimmed V and J ends, which lost 0 bases and 9 bases, there was a span of 15 bases. DNA of the CDR3: TGTGCCACCAGCAGAGATCTCCTCGCAAGCGGGCCCCAGCATTTT. Its protein product is CATSRDLLASGPQHF.

J is TRBJ2-7 and V is TRBV7-9; 10 nucleotides align to TRBD1. Germline values: CDR1 SEHNR, CDR2 FQNEAQ (reference sequence). The length of the CDR3 is 15 residues. The V and J ends lost 5 bases and 1 base, in that order; junction bases with no gene match: 5. The CDR3 bases are TGTGCCAGCAGCGCCCGACAGGGGGCGTCCTACGAGCAGTACTTC. This translates into CASSARQGASYEQYF.

This chain uses TRBV20-1 with TRBJ2-1; 7 bases are shared with TRBD2. The CDR3 length is 14 residues. Germline trimming cut 5 bases from V and 5 bases from J; bases unmatched to any gene: 9. Germline V lookup: CDR1 DFQATT, CDR2 SNEGSKA (reference sequence). CDR3 bases: TGCAGTGCTGGGGGGGACTACCGTGACAATGAGCAGTTCTTC. It encodes CSAGGDYRDNEQFF.

This clonotype was recorded a few times. The chain joins TRBV7-7 to TRBJ2-5; D ambiguous. The germline V gene encodes CDR1 SSHAT and CDR2 FNYEAQ (reference sequence). The CDR3 sequence is 12 residues long. The CDR3: CASSSGSETQYF. The CDR3 nucleotides are TGTGCTAGCTCCTCGGGTTCAGAGACCCAGTACTTC.

This chain links TRBV6-5 with TRBJ2-1; D gene ambiguous. This CDR3 has 13 residues. Trimming took off 0 bases at V and 7 bases at J, with 7 bases between the two ends. Germline CDR1 MNHEY, CDR2 SVGAGI. For the CDR3, the DNA is TGTGCCAGCAGTTACTCGAAGGGTAATGAGCAGTTCTTC. This codes for CASSYSKGNEQFF.

In this sample, this clonotype turned up a few times. V and J are TRBV29-1 and TRBJ2-7; D possibly corresponds to TRBD2 (6 bases). Germline CDR1 and CDR2: SQVTM and ANQGSEA. With 4 bases removed from V and 4 bases from J, the gap between germline ends came to 8 bases. The CDR3 contains 11 residues. The CDR3 protein is CSVGSGYEQYF. The CDR3 DNA reads as TGCAGCGTTGGGAGCGGGTACGAGCAGTACTTC.

CDR3 amino acids: CASSHLQGWVTEAFF. CDR3 bases: TGCGCCAGCAGCCACCTACAGGGATGGGTCACTGAAGCTTTCTTT. The chain uses TRBV4-1 and TRBJ1-1, with D perhaps matching TRBD1 (6 bases). V lost 3 bases, J lost 4 bases, and 15 bases lay in between. CDR1 MGHRA and CDR2 YSYEKL come from the germline V gene. The CDR3 runs to 15 residues.